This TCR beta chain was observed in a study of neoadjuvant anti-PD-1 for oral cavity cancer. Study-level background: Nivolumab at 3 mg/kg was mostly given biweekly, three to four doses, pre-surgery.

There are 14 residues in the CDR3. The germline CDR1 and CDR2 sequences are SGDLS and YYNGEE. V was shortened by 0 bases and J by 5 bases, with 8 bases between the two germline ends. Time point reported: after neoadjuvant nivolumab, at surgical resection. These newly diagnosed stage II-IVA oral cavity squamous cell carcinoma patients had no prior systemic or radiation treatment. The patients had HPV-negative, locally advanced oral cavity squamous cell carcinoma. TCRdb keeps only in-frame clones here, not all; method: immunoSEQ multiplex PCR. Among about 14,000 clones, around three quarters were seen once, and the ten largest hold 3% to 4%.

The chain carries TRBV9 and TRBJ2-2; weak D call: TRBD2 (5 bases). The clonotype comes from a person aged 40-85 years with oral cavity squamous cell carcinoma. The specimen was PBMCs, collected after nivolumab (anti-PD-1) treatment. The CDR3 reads CASSVGGGTGELFF. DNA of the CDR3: TGTGCCAGCAGCGTAGGTGGCGGGACCGGGGAGCTGTTTTTT. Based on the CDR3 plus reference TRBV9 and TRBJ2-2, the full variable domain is DSGVTQTPKHLITATGQRVTLRCSPRSGDLSVYWYQQSLDQGLQFLIQYYNGEERAKGNILERFSAQQFPDLHSELNLSSLELGDSALYFCASSVGGGTGELFFGEGSRLTVL.